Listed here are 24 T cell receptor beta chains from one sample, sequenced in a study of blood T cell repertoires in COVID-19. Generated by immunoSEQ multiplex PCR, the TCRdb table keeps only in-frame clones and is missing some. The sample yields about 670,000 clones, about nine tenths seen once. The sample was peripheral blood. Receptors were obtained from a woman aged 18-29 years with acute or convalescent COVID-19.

The CDR3: CASSKVPGPQHF. CDR3 in DNA: TGTGCCAGCAGCAAAGTACCAGGGCCTCAGCATTTT. This rearrangement joins TRBV21-1 to TRBJ1-5; the table assigns TRBD1, which was not confirmed against the DNA. TRBV21-1 is deemed a pseudogene. The CDR3 runs to 12 residues.

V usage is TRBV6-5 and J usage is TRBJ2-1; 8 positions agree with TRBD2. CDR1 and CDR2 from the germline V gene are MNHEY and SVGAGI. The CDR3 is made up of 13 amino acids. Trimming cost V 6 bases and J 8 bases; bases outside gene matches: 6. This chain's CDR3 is CASRGLVADEQFF. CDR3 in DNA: TGTGCCAGCAGGGGACTAGTAGCAGATGAGCAGTTCTTC.

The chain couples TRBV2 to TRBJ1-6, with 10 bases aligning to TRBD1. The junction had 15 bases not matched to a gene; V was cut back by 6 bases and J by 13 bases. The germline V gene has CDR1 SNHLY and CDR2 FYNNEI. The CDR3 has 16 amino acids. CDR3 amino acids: CASSVSVTTGGPPLHF. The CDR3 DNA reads TGTGCCAGCAGCGTTTCTGTGACGACAGGGGGCCCCCCCCTCCACTTT.

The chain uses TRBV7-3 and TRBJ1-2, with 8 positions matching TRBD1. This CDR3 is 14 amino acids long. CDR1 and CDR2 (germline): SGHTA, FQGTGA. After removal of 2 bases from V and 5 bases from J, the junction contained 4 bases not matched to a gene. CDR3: CASSLDGQGYGYTF. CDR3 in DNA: TGTGCCAGCAGCTTAGACGGACAGGGATATGGCTACACCTTC.

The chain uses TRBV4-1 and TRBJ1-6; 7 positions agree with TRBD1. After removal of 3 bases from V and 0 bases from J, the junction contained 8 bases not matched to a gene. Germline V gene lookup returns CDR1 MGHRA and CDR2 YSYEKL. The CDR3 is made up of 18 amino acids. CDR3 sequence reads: CASSQPDRDSSYNSPLHF. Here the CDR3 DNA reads TGCGCCAGCAGCCAGCCCGACCGGGACAGCTCCTATAATTCACCCCTCCACTTT.

The CDR3 region has the DNA TGTGCCATCAGTGAAATAGTGGATAGCGGCGGCGAGCAGTACTTC. It is translated as CAISEIVDSGGEQYF. The chain carries TRBV10-3 and TRBJ2-7, with D possibly being TRBD2 (6 bases). The CDR3 has 15 residues. Deletions cut 3 bases from V and 6 bases from J, with 18 bases between. Germline values: CDR1 ENHRY, CDR2 SYGVKD.

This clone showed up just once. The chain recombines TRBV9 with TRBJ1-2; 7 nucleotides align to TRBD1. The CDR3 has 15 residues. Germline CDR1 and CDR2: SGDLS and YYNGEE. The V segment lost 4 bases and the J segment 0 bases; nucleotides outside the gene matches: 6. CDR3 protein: CASSRRQGSNYGYTF. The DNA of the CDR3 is TGTGCCAGCAGCAGACGACAGGGATCTAACTATGGCTACACCTTC.

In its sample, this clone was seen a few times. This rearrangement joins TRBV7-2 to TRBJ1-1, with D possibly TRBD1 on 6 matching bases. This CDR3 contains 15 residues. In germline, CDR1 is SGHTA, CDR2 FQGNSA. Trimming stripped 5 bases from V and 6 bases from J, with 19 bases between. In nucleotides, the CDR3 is TGTGCCAGCAGCAAAAGGACAGTTTTCGGCCCTGAAGCTTTCTTT. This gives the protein CASSKRTVFGPEAFF.

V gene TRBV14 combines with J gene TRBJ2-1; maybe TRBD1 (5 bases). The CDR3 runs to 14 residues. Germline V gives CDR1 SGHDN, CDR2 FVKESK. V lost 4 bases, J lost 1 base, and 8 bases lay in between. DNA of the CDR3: TGTGCCAGCAGCCCCCCAGGGTCCTACAATGAGCAGTTCTTC. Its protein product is CASSPPGSYNEQFF.

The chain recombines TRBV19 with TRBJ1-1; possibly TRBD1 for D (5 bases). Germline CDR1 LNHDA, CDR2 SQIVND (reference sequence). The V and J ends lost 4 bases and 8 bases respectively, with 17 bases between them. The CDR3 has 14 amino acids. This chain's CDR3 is CASSNYPGGFEAFF. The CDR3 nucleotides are TGTGCCAGTAGTAATTACCCGGGGGGTTTCGAAGCTTTCTTT.

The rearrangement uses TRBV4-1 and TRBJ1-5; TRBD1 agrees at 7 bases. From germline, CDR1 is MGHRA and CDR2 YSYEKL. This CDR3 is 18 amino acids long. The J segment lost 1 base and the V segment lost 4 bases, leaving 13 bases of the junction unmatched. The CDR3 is CASSLRDSDITSNQPQHF. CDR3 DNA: TGCGCCAGCAGCCTCCGGGACAGCGATATTACGAGCAATCAGCCCCAGCATTTT.

As DNA, the CDR3 is TGTGCCTGGAGTGGCGGACAGCTCCAGTCCTCTTTCTATGGCTACACCTTC. It encodes CAWSGGQLQSSFYGYTF. The chain has TRBV30 and TRBJ1-2; D is possibly TRBD1 (6 bases). Per germline, CDR1 GTSNPN and CDR2 SVGIG (reference sequence). Trimming took off 1 base at V and 4 bases at J, with 22 bases between the two ends. CDR3 length equals 17 residues.

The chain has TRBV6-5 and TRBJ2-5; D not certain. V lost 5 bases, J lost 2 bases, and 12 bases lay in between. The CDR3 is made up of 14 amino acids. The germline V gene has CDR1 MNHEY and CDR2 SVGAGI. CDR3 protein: CASSRWAEQETQYF. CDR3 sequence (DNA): TGTGCCAGCAGTAGGTGGGCAGAACAAGAGACCCAGTACTTC.

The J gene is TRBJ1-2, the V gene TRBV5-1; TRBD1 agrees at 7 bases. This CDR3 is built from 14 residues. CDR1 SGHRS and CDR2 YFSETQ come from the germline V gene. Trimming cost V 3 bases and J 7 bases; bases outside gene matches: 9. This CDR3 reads CASSSATGQGGYTF. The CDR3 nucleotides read TGCGCCAGCAGCTCCGCGACAGGGCAGGGTGGCTACACCTTC.

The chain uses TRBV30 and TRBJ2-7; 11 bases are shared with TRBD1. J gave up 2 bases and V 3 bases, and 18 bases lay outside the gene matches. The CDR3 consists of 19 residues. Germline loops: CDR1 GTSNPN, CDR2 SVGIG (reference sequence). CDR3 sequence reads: CAWRRGGLRDRGNPYEQYF. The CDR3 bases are TGTGCCTGGAGGAGGGGTGGACTCCGGGACAGGGGGAACCCCTACGAGCAGTACTTC.

CDR3 nucleotides: TGTGCCAGCAGCTTGGTTCAGGGCGACACTGAAGCTTTCTTT. It codes for CASSLVQGDTEAFF. The V gene is TRBV5-6, the J gene TRBJ1-1, with D tentatively TRBD1 (5 bases). V lost 0 bases to trimming and J lost 3 bases, with 9 bases between them. The length of the CDR3 is 14 residues. CDR1 and CDR2 (germline): SGHDT, YYEEEE.

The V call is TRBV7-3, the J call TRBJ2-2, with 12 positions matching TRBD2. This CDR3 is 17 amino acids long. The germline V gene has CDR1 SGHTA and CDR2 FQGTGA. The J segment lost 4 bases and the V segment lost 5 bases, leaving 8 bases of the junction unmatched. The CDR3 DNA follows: TGTGCCAGCAGCCCTCGGACTAGCGGGACTACCACCGGGGAGCTGTTTTTT. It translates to CASSPRTSGTTTGELFF.

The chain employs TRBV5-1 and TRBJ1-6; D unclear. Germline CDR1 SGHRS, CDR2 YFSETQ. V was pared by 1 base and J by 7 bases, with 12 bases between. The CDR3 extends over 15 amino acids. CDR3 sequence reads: CASSLLPRWNSPLHF. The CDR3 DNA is TGCGCCAGCAGCTTGTTACCGAGGTGGAATTCACCCCTCCACTTT.

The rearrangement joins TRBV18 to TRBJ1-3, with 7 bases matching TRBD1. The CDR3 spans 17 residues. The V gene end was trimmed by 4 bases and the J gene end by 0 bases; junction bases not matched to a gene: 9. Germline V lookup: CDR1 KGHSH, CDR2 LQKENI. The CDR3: CASSRLGTVSSGNTIYF. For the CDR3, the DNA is TGTGCCAGCTCACGTCTCGGGACAGTGAGCTCTGGAAACACCATATATTTT.

This chain's CDR3 is CASSLWQNTEAFF. The CDR3 DNA follows: TGTGCCAGCAGTTTATGGCAGAACACTGAAGCTTTCTTT. The V call is TRBV27, the J call TRBJ1-1; unclear D gene. Germline lookup yields CDR1 MNHEY and CDR2 SMNVEV (reference sequence). The CDR3 covers 13 residues. Trimming removed 1 base from V and 1 base from J, with 4 bases in between.

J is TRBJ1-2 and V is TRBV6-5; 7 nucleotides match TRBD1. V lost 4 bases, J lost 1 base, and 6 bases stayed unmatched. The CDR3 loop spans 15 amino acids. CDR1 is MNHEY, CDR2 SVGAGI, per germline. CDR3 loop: CASSLRQGVNYGYTF. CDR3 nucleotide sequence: TGTGCCAGCAGTTTGCGACAGGGTGTTAACTATGGCTACACCTTC.

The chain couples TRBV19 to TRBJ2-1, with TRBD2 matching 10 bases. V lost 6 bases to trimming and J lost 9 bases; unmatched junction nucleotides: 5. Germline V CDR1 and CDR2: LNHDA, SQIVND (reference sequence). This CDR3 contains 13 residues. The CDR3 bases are TGTGCCAGTAGGCTAGCGGGGGTGCGTGAGCAGTTCTTC. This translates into CASRLAGVREQFF.

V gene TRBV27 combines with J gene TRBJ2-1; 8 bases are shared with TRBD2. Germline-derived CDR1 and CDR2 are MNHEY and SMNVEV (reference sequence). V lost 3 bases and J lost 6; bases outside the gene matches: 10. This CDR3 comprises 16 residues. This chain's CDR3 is CASSFIPGGAGNEQFF. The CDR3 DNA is TGTGCCAGCAGTTTCATCCCCGGGGGGGCGGGCAATGAGCAGTTCTTC.

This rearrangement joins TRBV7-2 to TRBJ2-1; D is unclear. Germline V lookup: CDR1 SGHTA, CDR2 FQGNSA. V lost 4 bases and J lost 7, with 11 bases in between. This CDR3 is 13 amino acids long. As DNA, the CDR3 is TGTGCCAGCAGCTCCCCCGTGAGTAATGAGCAGTTCTTC. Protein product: CASSSPVSNEQFF.